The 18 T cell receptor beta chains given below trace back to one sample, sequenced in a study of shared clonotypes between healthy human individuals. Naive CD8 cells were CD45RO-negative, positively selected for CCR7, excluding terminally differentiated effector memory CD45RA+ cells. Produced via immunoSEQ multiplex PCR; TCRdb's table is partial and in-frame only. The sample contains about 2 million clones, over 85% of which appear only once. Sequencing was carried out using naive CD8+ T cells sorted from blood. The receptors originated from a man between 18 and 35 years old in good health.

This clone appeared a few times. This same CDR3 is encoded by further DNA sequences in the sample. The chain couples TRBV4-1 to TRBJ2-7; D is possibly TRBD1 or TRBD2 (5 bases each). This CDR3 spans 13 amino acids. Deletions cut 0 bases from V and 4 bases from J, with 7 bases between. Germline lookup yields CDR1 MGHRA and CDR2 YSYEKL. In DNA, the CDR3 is TGCGCCAGCAGCCAAGATTGGGGGTACGAGCAGTACTTC. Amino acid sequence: CASSQDWGYEQYF.

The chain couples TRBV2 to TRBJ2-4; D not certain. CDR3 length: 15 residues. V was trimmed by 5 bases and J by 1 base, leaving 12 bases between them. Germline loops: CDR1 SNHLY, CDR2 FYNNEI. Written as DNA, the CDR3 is TGTGCCAGCAGTCGCCGTAATGTGGCCAAAAACATTCAGTACTTC. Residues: CASSRRNVAKNIQYF.

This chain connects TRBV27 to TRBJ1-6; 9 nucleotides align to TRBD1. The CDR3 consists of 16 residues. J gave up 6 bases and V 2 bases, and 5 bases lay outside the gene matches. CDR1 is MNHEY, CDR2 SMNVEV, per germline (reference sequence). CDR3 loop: CASSLSGTGFNSPLHF. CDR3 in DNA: TGTGCCAGCAGTTTAAGCGGGACAGGGTTTAATTCACCCCTCCACTTT.

CDR3 region: CSVGTAGNTIYF. The CDR3 nucleotides are TGCAGCGTCGGGACGGCTGGAAACACCATATATTTT. This rearrangement joins TRBV29-1 to TRBJ1-3; the D gene is possibly TRBD1 (5 bases). The CDR3 length is 12 residues. In germline, CDR1 is SQVTM, CDR2 ANQGSEA. V was shortened by 6 bases and J by 2 bases, with 8 bases between the two germline ends.

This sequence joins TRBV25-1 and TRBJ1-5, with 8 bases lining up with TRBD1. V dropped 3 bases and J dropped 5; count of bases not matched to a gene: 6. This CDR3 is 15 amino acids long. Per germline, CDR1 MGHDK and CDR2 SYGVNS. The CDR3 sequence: CASSDDRGWHQPQHF. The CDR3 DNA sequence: TGTGCCAGCAGTGATGACAGGGGTTGGCATCAGCCCCAGCATTTT.

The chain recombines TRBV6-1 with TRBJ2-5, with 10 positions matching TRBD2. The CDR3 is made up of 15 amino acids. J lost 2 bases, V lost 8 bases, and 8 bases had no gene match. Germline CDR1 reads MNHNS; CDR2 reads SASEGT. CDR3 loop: CASSSGLAVQETQYF. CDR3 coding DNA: TGTGCCAGCTCTTCCGGACTAGCGGTACAAGAGACCCAGTACTTC.

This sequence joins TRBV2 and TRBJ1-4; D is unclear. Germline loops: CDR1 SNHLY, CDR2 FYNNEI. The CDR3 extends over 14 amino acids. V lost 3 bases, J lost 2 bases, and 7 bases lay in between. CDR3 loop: CASSEGHTNEKLFF. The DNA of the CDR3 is TGTGCCAGCAGTGAGGGTCATACTAATGAAAAACTGTTTTTT.

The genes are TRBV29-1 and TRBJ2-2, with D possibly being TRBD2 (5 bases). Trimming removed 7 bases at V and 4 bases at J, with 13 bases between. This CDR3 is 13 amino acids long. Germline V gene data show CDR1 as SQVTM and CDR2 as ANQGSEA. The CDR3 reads CSARSGSTGELFF. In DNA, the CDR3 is TGCAGCGCCCGGTCGGGGTCCACCGGGGAGCTGTTTTTT.

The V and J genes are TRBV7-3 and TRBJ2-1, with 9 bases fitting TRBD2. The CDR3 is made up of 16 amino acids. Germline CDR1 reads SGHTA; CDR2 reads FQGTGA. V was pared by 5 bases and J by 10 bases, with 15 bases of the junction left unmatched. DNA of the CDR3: TGTGCCAGCAGCGCGCCCTTGGCGGGGGGGCCCTCAGAGCAGTTCTTC. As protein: CASSAPLAGGPSEQFF.

Here the CDR3 DNA reads TGTGCCAGCAGTGATGGACAGGGCACTAGCACAGATACGCAGTATTTT. This sequence encodes CASSDGQGTSTDTQYF. V usage is TRBV25-1 and J usage is TRBJ2-3; 8 bases line up with TRBD1. The CDR3 spans 16 residues. Germline trimming cut 3 bases from V and 0 bases from J; bases unmatched to any gene: 5. Germline V lookup: CDR1 MGHDK, CDR2 SYGVNS.

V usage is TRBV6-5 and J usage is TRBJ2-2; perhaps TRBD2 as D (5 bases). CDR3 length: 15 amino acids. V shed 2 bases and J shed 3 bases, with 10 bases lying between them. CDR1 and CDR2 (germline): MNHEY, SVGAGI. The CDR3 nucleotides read TGTGCCAGCAGTTACGTAACGGAGGACACCGGGGAGCTGTTTTTT. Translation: CASSYVTEDTGELFF.

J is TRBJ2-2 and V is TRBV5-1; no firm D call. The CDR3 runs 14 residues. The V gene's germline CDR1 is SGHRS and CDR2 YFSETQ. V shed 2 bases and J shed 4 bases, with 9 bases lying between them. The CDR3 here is CASSFVASTGELFF. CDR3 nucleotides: TGCGCCAGCAGCTTCGTCGCAAGCACCGGGGAGCTGTTTTTT.

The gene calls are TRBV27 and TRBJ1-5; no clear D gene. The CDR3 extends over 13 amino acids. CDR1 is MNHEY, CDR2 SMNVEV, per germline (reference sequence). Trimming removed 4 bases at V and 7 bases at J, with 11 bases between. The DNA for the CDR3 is TGTGCCAGCAGTTCTACGACGGGACAGCCCCAGCATTTT. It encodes CASSSTTGQPQHF.

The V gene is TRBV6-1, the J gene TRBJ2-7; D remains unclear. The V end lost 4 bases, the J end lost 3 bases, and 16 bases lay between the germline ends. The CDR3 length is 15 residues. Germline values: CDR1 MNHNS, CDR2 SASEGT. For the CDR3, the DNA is TGTGCCAGCAGTGTTGTAGGGCATGGCGACTACGAGCAGTACTTC. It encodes CASSVVGHGDYEQYF.

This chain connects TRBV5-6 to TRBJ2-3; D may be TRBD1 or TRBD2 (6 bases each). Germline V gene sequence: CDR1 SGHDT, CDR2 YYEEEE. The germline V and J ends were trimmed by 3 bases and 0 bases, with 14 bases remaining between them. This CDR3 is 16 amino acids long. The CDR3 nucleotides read TGTGCCAGCAGCTCCGAAGGGGGGCCTAGCACAGATACGCAGTATTTT. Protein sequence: CASSSEGGPSTDTQYF. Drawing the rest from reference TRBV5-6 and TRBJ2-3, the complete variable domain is DAGVTQSPTHLIKTRGQQVTLRCSPKSGHDTVSWYQQALGQGPQFIFQYYEEEERQRGNFPDRFSGHQFPNYSSELNVNALLLGDSALYLCASSSEGGPSTDTQYFGPGTRLTVL.

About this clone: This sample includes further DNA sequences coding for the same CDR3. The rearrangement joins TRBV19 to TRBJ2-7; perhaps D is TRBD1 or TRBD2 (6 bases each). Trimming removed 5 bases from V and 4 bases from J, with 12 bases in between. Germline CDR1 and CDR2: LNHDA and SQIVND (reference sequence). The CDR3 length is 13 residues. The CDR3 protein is CASSAGHLYEQYF. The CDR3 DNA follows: TGTGCCAGTAGTGCGGGACACCTTTACGAGCAGTACTTC. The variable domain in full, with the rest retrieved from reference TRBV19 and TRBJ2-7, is DGGITQSPKYLFRKEGQNVTLSCEQNLNHDAMYWYRQDPGQGLRLIYYSQIVNDFQKGDIAEGYSVSREKKESFPLTVTSAQKNPTAFYLCASSAGHLYEQYFGPGTRLTVT.

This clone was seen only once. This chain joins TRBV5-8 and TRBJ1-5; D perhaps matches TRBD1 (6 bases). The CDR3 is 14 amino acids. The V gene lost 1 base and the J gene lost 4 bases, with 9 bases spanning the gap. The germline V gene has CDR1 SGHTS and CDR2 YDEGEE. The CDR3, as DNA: TGTGCCAGCAGCTTGCCAGGGGAGAATCAGCCCCAGCATTTT. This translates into CASSLPGENQPQHF.

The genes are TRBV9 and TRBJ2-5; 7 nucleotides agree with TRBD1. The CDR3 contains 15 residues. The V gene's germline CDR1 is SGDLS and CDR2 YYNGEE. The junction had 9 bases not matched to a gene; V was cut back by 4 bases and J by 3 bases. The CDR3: CASSSSPQGEETQYF. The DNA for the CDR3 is TGTGCCAGCAGCTCCAGTCCGCAGGGGGAAGAGACCCAGTACTTC.